These 30 T cell receptor beta chains originate from one sample sequenced in a study of cytomegalovirus exposure and HLA in healthy donors. The study ran its PCR with 60 Vbeta and 13 Jbeta primers. Generated by immunoSEQ multiplex PCR, the TCRdb table keeps only in-frame clones and is missing some. The table lists approximately 140,000 clones. Sequenced sample: PBMCs. These TCRs come from a man aged 35-49 years in good health and CMV-seronegative.

The genes are TRBV5-1 and TRBJ1-1, with D perhaps TRBD1 (5 bases). CDR1 and CDR2 (germline): SGHRS, YFSETQ. Trimming cost V 0 bases and J 4 bases, with 13 bases left between them. The CDR3 extends over 15 amino acids. The CDR3: CASSLAAGRGTEAFF. The CDR3 bases are TGCGCCAGCAGCTTGGCGGCCGGGAGGGGCACTGAAGCTTTCTTT.

The chain uses TRBV11-2 and TRBJ2-7; D may be TRBD1 (5 bases). CDR1 is SGHAT and CDR2 is FQNNGV in the germline V gene. The CDR3 is 14 amino acids. Trimming took 5 bases from V and 1 from J, leaving 12 bases between them. CDR3 residues: CASSLSGSSYEQYF. CDR3 coding DNA: TGTGCCAGCAGCCTTTCAGGGTCTTCCTACGAGCAGTACTTC.

V is TRBV21-1 and J is TRBJ2-7; the table's D call TRBD2 went unverified against the DNA. TRBV21-1 is a pseudogene segment. The CDR3 consists of 17 residues. Here the CDR3 reads CASSKDWDWMDRYEQYF. In DNA, the CDR3 is TGTGCCAGCAGCAAAGACTGGGACTGGATGGACCGCTACGAGCAGTACTTC.

This chain joins TRBV5-4 and TRBJ1-1; maybe TRBD1 (5 bases). Trimming removed 3 bases from V and 0 bases from J, with 15 bases in between. CDR1 SGHNT and CDR2 YYREEE come from the germline V gene (reference sequence). CDR3 size: 16 residues. The CDR3 sequence: CASSSDSETMNTEAFF. In DNA form, the CDR3 reads TGTGCCAGCAGCTCTGACAGCGAGACCATGAACACTGAAGCTTTCTTT.

The chain has TRBV1 and TRBJ2-7; the table gives TRBD2 as D, unverified against the DNA. TRBV1 is annotated as a pseudogene. This CDR3 has 17 amino acids. CDR3 nucleotides: TGCACCAGCAGCCAAGTATCTAGCGGGGGGCCCAAGGGCGAGCAGTACTTC. Translated: CTSSQVSSGGPKGEQYF.

V is TRBV5-4 and J is TRBJ2-1; TRBD2 agrees at 13 bases. V trimming: 3 bases; J trimming: 15 bases; junction bases outside the gene matches: 15. From germline, CDR1 is SGHNT and CDR2 YYREEE (reference sequence). This CDR3 has 16 residues. The CDR3 sequence is CASSSLSPTSGGLRFF. CDR3 bases: TGTGCCAGCAGCTCCCTATCCCCGACTAGCGGGGGGCTTCGGTTCTTC.

V usage is TRBV4-2 and J usage is TRBJ1-3, with D possibly being TRBD1 (5 bases). The CDR3 consists of 18 residues. The V gene's germline CDR1 is LGHNA and CDR2 YNFKEQ. Trimming removed 1 base at V and 1 base at J, with 17 bases between. In nucleotides, the CDR3 is TGTGCCAGCAGCCAAGTAGGAGGGACTGAGCTTTCTGGAAACACCATATATTTT. Its translation is CASSQVGGTELSGNTIYF.

The chain employs TRBV7-9 and TRBJ2-3, with unresolved D. The V end lost 2 bases, the J end lost 3 bases, and 6 bases lay between the germline ends. Germline assignment: CDR1 SEHNR and CDR2 FQNEAQ (reference sequence). The CDR3 length is 13 residues. In DNA, the CDR3 is TGTGCCAGCAGCTTATCAGGAACAGATACGCAGTATTTT. Protein: CASSLSGTDTQYF.

This chain joins TRBV19 and TRBJ2-4, with a weak D call TRBD2 (5 bases). The CDR3 sequence is 16 residues long. Germline-derived CDR1 and CDR2 are LNHDA and SQIVND (reference sequence). The V and J ends lost 3 bases and 4 bases respectively, with 16 bases between them. CDR3 region: CASSIHSGKIKNIQYF. The CDR3 coding sequence is TGTGCCAGTAGTATCCACTCCGGGAAAATAAAAAACATTCAGTACTTC.

This chain connects TRBV19 to TRBJ2-3; 9 bases fit TRBD2. This CDR3 comprises 16 residues. V gave up 2 bases and J gave up 1 base; unmatched junction bases: 4. Looked up from germline, CDR1 is LNHDA and CDR2 is SQIVND (reference sequence). The CDR3: CASSINSGGRTDTQYF. The CDR3 bases are TGTGCCAGTAGTATAAACAGCGGGGGGCGCACAGATACGCAGTATTTT.

J is TRBJ1-1 and V is TRBV5-4; 7 bases line up with TRBD1. CDR3 length: 14 residues. Germline CDR1 and CDR2: SGHNT and YYREEE (reference sequence). J lost 4 bases, V lost 4 bases, and 7 bases had no gene match. The CDR3 nucleotides are TGTGCCAGCAGCCACGCCGGGGACAGCACTGAAGCTTTCTTT. As protein: CASSHAGDSTEAFF.

This chain's CDR3 is CASSLGTSGGLEQFF. CDR3 in DNA: TGTGCCAGCAGCTTGGGTACTAGCGGGGGGCTTGAGCAGTTCTTC. V is TRBV5-4 and J is TRBJ2-1; 12 positions match TRBD2. This CDR3 has 15 residues. V shed 0 bases, J shed 9 bases, and the junction held 4 bases outside the gene matches. CDR1 and CDR2 from the germline V gene are SGHNT and YYREEE (reference sequence).

J is TRBJ2-1 and V is TRBV5-6; possible D gene TRBD1, 6 bases. The germline gives CDR1 SGHDT, CDR2 YYEEEE. The CDR3 spans 16 residues. V was cut by 0 bases and J by 3 bases, with 13 bases left in between. The CDR3 loop reads CASSLGGRSYYNEQFF. CDR3 coding DNA: TGTGCCAGCAGCTTGGGGGGGCGGTCCTACTACAATGAGCAGTTCTTC.

The chain has TRBV9 and TRBJ2-7; possible D gene TRBD1, 5 bases. The germline V gene encodes CDR1 SGDLS and CDR2 YYNGEE. Trimming pared 3 bases from V and 2 bases from J, leaving 12 bases between. This CDR3 has 14 residues. CDR3 coding DNA: TGTGCCAGCAGCGCGACGGCAGGGCCCTACGAGCAGTACTTC. As protein: CASSATAGPYEQYF.

The V gene is TRBV29-1, the J gene TRBJ1-1; 8 bases map to TRBD1. The CDR3 has 13 residues. V was clipped by 4 bases and J by 5 bases; unmatched bases: 6. From germline, CDR1 is SQVTM and CDR2 ANQGSEA. DNA for the CDR3: TGCAGCGTTGGTAGGCAGGGGGCTACTGAAGCTTTCTTT. It is translated as CSVGRQGATEAFF.

The J gene is TRBJ2-2, the V gene TRBV28; 9 bases map to TRBD1. The V segment lost 4 bases and the J segment 7 bases; nucleotides outside the gene matches: 7. CDR3 length: 15 residues. The V gene's germline CDR1 is MDHEN and CDR2 SYDVKM. This CDR3 is CASSYGDRDFGELFF. As DNA, the CDR3 is TGTGCCAGCAGTTACGGGGACAGGGATTTCGGGGAGCTGTTTTTT. Supplemented by reference TRBV28 and TRBJ2-2, the full variable domain reads DVKVTQSSRYLVKRTGEKVFLECVQDMDHENMFWYRQDPGLGLRLIYFSYDVKMKEKGDIPEGYSVSREKKERFSLILESASTNQTSMYLCASSYGDRDFGELFFGEGSRLTVL.

The V gene is TRBV19, the J gene TRBJ1-2; D is ambiguous. CDR1 is LNHDA, CDR2 SQIVND, per germline (reference sequence). The CDR3 runs 13 residues. The V end lost 4 bases, the J end lost 0 bases, and 6 bases lay between the germline ends. The CDR3 here is CASSSASNYGYTF. The CDR3 bases are TGTGCCAGTAGTAGTGCGTCTAACTATGGCTACACCTTC.

The V call is TRBV7-3, the J call TRBJ2-3, with D tentatively TRBD1 (6 bases). The CDR3 covers 16 residues. The germline V gene encodes CDR1 SGHTA and CDR2 FQGTGA. The ends were cut back, 5 bases at V and 3 bases at J, with 18 bases in the middle. CDR3 nucleotide sequence: TGTGCCAGCAGCCTTGAGGGACATTTAAGGACAGATACGCAGTATTTT. Translating gives CASSLEGHLRTDTQYF.

This chain joins TRBV9 and TRBJ2-1, with TRBD1 as a possible D gene (6 bases). With 0 bases removed from V and 7 bases from J, the gap between germline ends came to 14 bases. This CDR3 is 15 amino acids long. Germline assignment: CDR1 SGDLS and CDR2 YYNGEE. The CDR3 nucleotides read TGTGCCAGCAGCGTAGAATCACAGGGTGGGAATGAGCAGTTCTTC. This encodes CASSVESQGGNEQFF.

This chain uses TRBV27 with TRBJ2-7; a weak D match, TRBD1 (6 bases). The CDR3 loop spans 13 amino acids. Trimming shortened V by 3 bases and J by 3 bases, and 9 bases separated the two germline ends. Germline values: CDR1 MNHEY, CDR2 SMNVEV (reference sequence). CDR3 nucleotide sequence: TGTGCCAGCAGTTTGTACAGGGTCTACGAGCAGTACTTC. Amino acid sequence: CASSLYRVYEQYF.

The chain has TRBV10-3 and TRBJ2-5, with 7 bases fitting TRBD1. The CDR3 spans 15 residues. Germline V gives CDR1 ENHRY, CDR2 SYGVKD. V was clipped by 6 bases and J by 2 bases; unmatched bases: 9. The CDR3 sequence: CAISATGVGQETQYF. CDR3 in DNA: TGTGCCATCAGCGCCACAGGGGTGGGTCAAGAGACCCAGTACTTC.

This sequence joins TRBV5-1 and TRBJ1-4, with 7 bases identical to TRBD1. Germline V gene sequence: CDR1 SGHRS, CDR2 YFSETQ. V was pared by 3 bases and J by 7 bases, with 12 bases of the junction left unmatched. The CDR3 loop spans 16 amino acids. Written as DNA, the CDR3 is TGCGCCAGCAGCTGGGGCAACCGGACAGGCAGTGAAAAACTGTTTTTT. This sequence encodes CASSWGNRTGSEKLFF.

The chain links TRBV5-1 to TRBJ2-7; TRBD2 matches 9 bases. V gave up 4 bases and J gave up 6 bases; unmatched junction bases: 8. The V gene's germline CDR1 is SGHRS and CDR2 YFSETQ. This CDR3 has 14 amino acids. In DNA form, the CDR3 reads TGCGCCAGCAGCAGGTCTAGCGGGGACGGCGAGCAGTACTTC. Protein product: CASSRSSGDGEQYF.

The chain is built from TRBV7-3 and TRBJ2-7, with a possible D match to TRBD1 (6 bases). V lost 4 bases to trimming and J lost 0 bases, with 13 bases between them. From germline, CDR1 is SGHTA and CDR2 FQGTGA. The CDR3 is 15 amino acids. The CDR3 is CASSSTDRLSYEQYF. In nucleotides, the CDR3 is TGTGCCAGCAGCTCAACGGACAGACTCTCCTACGAGCAGTACTTC.

The gene calls are TRBV7-2 and TRBJ2-7, with 9 bases identical to TRBD1. V lost 5 bases to trimming and J lost 4 bases; unmatched junction nucleotides: 3. The CDR3 length is 13 residues. Germline-derived CDR1 and CDR2 are SGHTA and FQGNSA. The CDR3 sequence is CASSTGGKYEQYF. The CDR3 coding sequence is TGTGCCAGCAGCACAGGGGGCAAGTACGAGCAGTACTTC.

The chain recombines TRBV6-5 with TRBJ2-5; D is perhaps TRBD1 (7 bases). Between the trimmed V and J ends, which lost 6 bases and 5 bases, there was a span of 16 bases. Germline V gene lookup returns CDR1 MNHEY and CDR2 SVGAGI. This CDR3 comprises 14 residues. Written as DNA, the CDR3 is TGTGCCAGCAGGGGTGCAGGGGGGTCGGAGACCCAGTACTTC. Translation: CASRGAGGSETQYF.

V is TRBV5-1 and J is TRBJ2-3; tentative D call: TRBD1 (6 bases). The CDR3 runs 15 residues. Trimming left V 7 bases short and J 0 bases short, with 15 bases between. Germline V lookup: CDR1 SGHRS, CDR2 YFSETQ. The CDR3: CASQNGGASTDTQYF. The CDR3 DNA reads TGCGCCAGCCAAAATGGGGGCGCTAGCACAGATACGCAGTATTTT.

The V and J genes are TRBV6-5 and TRBJ2-7, with 9 nucleotides matching TRBD1. V lost 11 bases, J lost 9 bases, and 8 bases stayed unmatched. CDR3 length: 11 amino acids. Per germline, CDR1 MNHEY and CDR2 SVGAGI. Here the CDR3 DNA reads TGTGCCGCTCGGGGACAGGGAAGGCAGTACTTC. Encoded protein: CAARGQGRQYF.

V gene TRBV5-1 combines with J gene TRBJ2-2; possible D gene TRBD2, 5 bases. Between the trimmed V and J ends, which lost 1 base and 0 bases, there was a span of 13 bases. The CDR3 loop spans 17 amino acids. Looked up from germline, CDR1 is SGHRS and CDR2 is YFSETQ. CDR3 DNA sequence: TGCGCCAGCAGCTTGAGGCGGGCAGGAACGAACACCGGGGAGCTGTTTTTT. Encoded protein: CASSLRRAGTNTGELFF. Full variable domain (remainder filled in from reference TRBV5-1 and TRBJ2-2): KAGVTQTPRYLIKTRGQQVTLSCSPISGHRSVSWYQQTPGQGLQFLFEYFSETQRNKGNFPGRFSGRQFSNSRSEMNVSTLELGDSALYLCASSLRRAGTNTGELFFGEGSRLTVL.

This rearrangement joins TRBV29-1 to TRBJ2-2; tentative D call: TRBD2 (6 bases). CDR3 length: 12 amino acids. The germline V and J ends were trimmed by 4 bases and 7 bases, with 10 bases remaining between them. Germline values: CDR1 SQVTM, CDR2 ANQGSEA. This CDR3 is CSVGAEGGELFF. CDR3 DNA: TGCAGCGTTGGGGCGGAGGGCGGGGAGCTGTTTTTT.